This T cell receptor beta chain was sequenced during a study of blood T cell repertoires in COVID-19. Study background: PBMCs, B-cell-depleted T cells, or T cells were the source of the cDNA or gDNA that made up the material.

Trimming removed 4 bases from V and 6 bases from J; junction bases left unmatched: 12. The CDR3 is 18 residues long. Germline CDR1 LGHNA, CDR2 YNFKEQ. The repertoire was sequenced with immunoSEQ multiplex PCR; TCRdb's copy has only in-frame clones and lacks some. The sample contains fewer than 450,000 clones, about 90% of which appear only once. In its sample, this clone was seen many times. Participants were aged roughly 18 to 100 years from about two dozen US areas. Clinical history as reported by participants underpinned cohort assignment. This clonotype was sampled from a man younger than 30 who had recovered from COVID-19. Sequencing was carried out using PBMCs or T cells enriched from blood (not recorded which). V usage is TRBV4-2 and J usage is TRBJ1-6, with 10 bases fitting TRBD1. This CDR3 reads CASSRPGQGSMGNSPLHF. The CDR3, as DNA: TGTGCCAGCAGCCGACCGGGACAGGGGTCAATGGGTAATTCACCCCTCCACTTT.